The clone carrying this T cell receptor beta chain was seen a handful of times. Its target is not known. After constant-region reverse-primer amplification, full-length variable regions underwent semi-nested PCR with Nested Universal Primer A. TCRdb processed the 5' RACE reads anew with MiXCR; each CDR3 protein has one entry. The top ten clones hold 3.5% to 4% of a sample with some 31,000 distinct CDR3 sequences, about a quarter of them seen once. Trimming removed 7 bases at V and 9 bases at J, with 13 bases between. This CDR3 has 13 amino acids. CDR1 and CDR2 (germline): MDHEN, SYDVKM. Broader study findings: In terms of TCR gene usage, tumor memory CD4+ T cells clustered together with blood and lymph node memory CD4+ cells, as well as with lymph node naive CD4+ cells. The larger-cohort validation was restricted to a single TCR beta V-J rearrangement rather than whole repertoires.

The genes are TRBV28 and TRBJ1-6, with unresolved D. Sequenced sample: naive CD4+ T cells sorted from a lymph node. The subset was: naive CD4+ T cells, CD4+CD45RA+CD25-. The receptor was derived from a female donor with breast cancer. CDR3 nucleotides: TGTGCCAGCATACGGCAGCCTAGTTCACCCCTCCACTTT. Amino acid sequence: CASIRQPSSPLHF.